This note documents a single T cell receptor (beta chain) sequence. Antigen: not known. The assay was immunoSEQ multiplex PCR, and TCRdb's table has in-frame clones only and misses some. The repertoire holds 10,000 or so clones, with about four fifths as singletons. This entry is derived from a study of follicular helper T cells after annual influenza vaccination. For the study at large: Blood was drawn on days 0, 7 and 28 after vaccination. Some donors were sampled over the 2013-2014, 2014-2015 and 2015-2016 vaccinations. Study-wide findings and caveats: For non-cTfh compartments, undersampling could not be ruled out. Rare clonotypes were missed; only roughly 9.5-23% of cells gave TCRB.

The CDR3 contains 15 residues. Germline assignment: CDR1 SGHDT and CDR2 YYEEEE. The V and J ends lost 3 bases and 7 bases respectively, with 14 bases between them. Documented time point: 2014-2015 season, pre-vaccination. The sample here was CXCR5- memory CD4+ T cells sorted from blood, taken on the day of influenza vaccination. The V and J genes are TRBV5-6 and TRBJ1-6; D possibly corresponds to TRBD1 (6 bases). This clonotype was sampled from an adult who received the influenza vaccine. CDR3 nucleotides: TGTGCCAGCAGCTCAATCTGGACAGAAAATTCACCCCTCCACTTT. It specifies CASSSIWTENSPLHF.